This T cell receptor (beta chain) was recorded in a study of CD8+CD57+ T cells in acquired aplastic anemia. Whole-study context: Sorted CD4+ plus CD8+ cells gave DNA averaging around 3 ug.

An expansion of CD8+CD57+ cells by flow cytometry had been shown in patients chosen for sequencing. Whole-study results and caveats: Roughly 28 was the count of CD8+ CDR3 sequences that patients shared with controls.

The template for TCR beta VDJ and CDR3 sequence profiling was genomic DNA. TCRdb reanalysed the reads using MiXCR and keeps one entry per CDR3 protein. The sample includes approximately 470,000 distinct CDR3 sequences, around 30% of them seen just once. There are a few counts of this clonotype. Its antigen is still unknown. The sequencing input was sorted CD4+, CD8+, or CD8+CD57+ T cells (not recorded which) from PBMCs. The TCR comes from a human donor with aplastic anemia.

CDR3 sequence reads: CASKPGTASGNTIYF. Here the CDR3 DNA reads TGTGCCAGCAAACCGGGGACAGCCTCTGGAAACACCATATATTTT. The gene calls are TRBV2 and TRBJ1-3, with 7 bases matching TRBD1. V was clipped by 7 bases and J by 0 bases; unmatched bases: 6. The CDR3 length is 15 residues. Germline V lookup: CDR1 SNHLY, CDR2 FYNNEI. Drawing the rest from reference TRBV2 and TRBJ1-3, the complete variable domain is EPEVTQTPSHQVTQMGQEVILRCVPISNHLYFYWYRQILGQKVEFLVSFYNNEISEKSEIFDDQFSVERPDGSNFTLKIRSTKLEDSAMYFCASKPGTASGNTIYFGEGSWLTVV.